The sequence of this T cell receptor (beta chain) was determined in a study of blood T cell repertoires in COVID-19. The length of the CDR3 is 16 residues. Germline V gives CDR1 SGHRS, CDR2 YFSETQ. V lost 0 bases, J lost 7 bases, and 6 bases stayed unmatched. Sequencing used immunoSEQ multiplex PCR; TCRdb keeps in-frame clones, though not all of them. The sample has some 23,000 clones, about nine tenths seen once. This clonotype was sampled from a human donor in a cohort sampled during active COVID-19. This rearrangement joins TRBV5-1 to TRBJ2-1, with TRBD2 identical over 11 bases. The sample consisted of peripheral blood. In DNA form, the CDR3 reads TGCGCCAGCAGCTTGGGGCCTAGCGGGGGGAGGAATGAGCAGTTCTTC. As protein: CASSLGPSGGRNEQFF.